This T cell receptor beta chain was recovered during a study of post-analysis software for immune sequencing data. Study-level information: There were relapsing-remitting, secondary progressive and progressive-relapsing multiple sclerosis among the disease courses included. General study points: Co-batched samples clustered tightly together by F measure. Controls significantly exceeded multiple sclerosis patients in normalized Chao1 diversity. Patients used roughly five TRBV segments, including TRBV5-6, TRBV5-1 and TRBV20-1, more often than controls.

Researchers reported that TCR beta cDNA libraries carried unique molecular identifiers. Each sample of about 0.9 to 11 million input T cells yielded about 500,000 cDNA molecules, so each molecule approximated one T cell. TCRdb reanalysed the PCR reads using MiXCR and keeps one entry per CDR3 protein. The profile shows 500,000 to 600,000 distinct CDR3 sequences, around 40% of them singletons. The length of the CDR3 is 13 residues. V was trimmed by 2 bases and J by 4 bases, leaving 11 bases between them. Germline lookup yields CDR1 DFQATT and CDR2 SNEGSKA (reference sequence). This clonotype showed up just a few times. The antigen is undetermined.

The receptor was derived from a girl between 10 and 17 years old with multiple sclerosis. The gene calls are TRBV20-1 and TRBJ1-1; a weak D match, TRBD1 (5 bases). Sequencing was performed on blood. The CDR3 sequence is CSARKDTGTEAFF. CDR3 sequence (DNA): TGCAGTGCTAGAAAGGACACGGGCACTGAAGCTTTCTTT.